This entry concerns a single T cell receptor (beta chain). Antigen specificity is unknown. The record originates from a study of long-term antiretroviral therapy in people with HIV. Whole-study findings and limits: Repertoires with HIV possessed tighter CDR3 length spans than those of controls. Clones expanded before ART dominated the repertoire at all time points.

The germline V and J ends were trimmed by 8 bases and 4 bases, with 18 bases remaining between them. Germline V lookup: CDR1 SGDLS, CDR2 YYNGEE. CDR3 length equals 15 residues. It was version v3.0 of the immunoSEQ assay that was run at survey level. Method: immunoSEQ multiplex PCR; TCRdb's copy keeps in-frame clones and lacks some. The repertoire holds some 18,000 clones, with roughly 80% as singletons. The TCR comes from a woman aged 18-29 years with HIV. The sequences come from unsorted PBMCs, collected 0.6 years after starting antiretroviral therapy. The chain joins TRBV9 to TRBJ2-2; a weak D match, TRBD1 (6 bases). The CDR3 sequence: CARTGTRTATGELFF. The CDR3 DNA follows: TGTGCCAGGACGGGGACCCGGACAGCCACCGGGGAGCTGTTTTTT.